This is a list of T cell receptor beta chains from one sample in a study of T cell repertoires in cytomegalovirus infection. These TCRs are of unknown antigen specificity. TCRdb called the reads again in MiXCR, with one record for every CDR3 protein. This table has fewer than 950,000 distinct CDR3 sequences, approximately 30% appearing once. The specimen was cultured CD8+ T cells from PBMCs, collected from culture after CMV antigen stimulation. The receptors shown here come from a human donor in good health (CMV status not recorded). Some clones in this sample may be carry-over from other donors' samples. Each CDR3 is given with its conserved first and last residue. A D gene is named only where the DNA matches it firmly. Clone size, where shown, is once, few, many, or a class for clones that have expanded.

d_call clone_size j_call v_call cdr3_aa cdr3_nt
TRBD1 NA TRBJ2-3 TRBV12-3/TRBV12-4 CASSSGTGGSDTQYF TGTGCCAGCAGCTCCGGGACAGGGGGCTCAGATACGCAGTATTTT
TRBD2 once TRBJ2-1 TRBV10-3 CAINEGRLADNEQFF TGTGCCATCAACGAGGGGAGACTAGCCGACAATGAGCAGTTCTTC
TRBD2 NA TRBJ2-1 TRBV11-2 CASSFWTSGGVNEQFF TGTGCCAGCAGCTTTTGGACTAGCGGGGGGGTGAATGAGCAGTTCTTC
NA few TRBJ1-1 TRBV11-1 CASSLARGGEDTEAFF TGTGCCAGCAGCTTAGCGCGGGGGGGAGAGGACACTGAAGCTTTCTTT
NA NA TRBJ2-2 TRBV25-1 CASSPGPVDTGELFF TGTGCCAGCAGTCCGGGCCCTGTAGACACCGGGGAGCTGTTTTTC
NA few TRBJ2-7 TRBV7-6 CASSLAAIYRVDEQYF TGTGCCAGCAGCTTAGCTGCAATATACAGGGTGGACGAGCAGTACTTC
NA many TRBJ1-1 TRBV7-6 CASSLDTYTEAFF TGTGCCAGCAGCTTAGACACCTACACTGAAGCTTTCTTT
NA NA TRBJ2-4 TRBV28 CASSRSSGALAKNIQYF TGTGCCAGCAGTCGTTCATCAGGGGCACTAGCCAAAAACATTCAGTACTTC
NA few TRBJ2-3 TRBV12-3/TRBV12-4 CASSSSSDTQYF TGTGCCAGCAGTTCCTCTTCCGATACGCAGTATTTT
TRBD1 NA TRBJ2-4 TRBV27 CASSPTGPKNIQYF TGTGCCAGCAGTCCGACAGGGCCCAAAAACATTCAGTACTTC
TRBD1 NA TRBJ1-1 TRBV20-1 CSARGSTGQGSVEAFF TGCAGTGCTAGAGGGTCGACGGGACAGGGAAGTGTAGAAGCTTTCTTT
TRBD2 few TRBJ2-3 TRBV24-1 CATSDPSGGDLAYTQYF TGTGCCACCAGTGATCCTAGCGGGGGAGACTTAGCGTATACGCAGTATTTT
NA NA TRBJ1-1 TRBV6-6 CASSYLETEAFF TGTGCCAGCAGTTACTTAGAAACTGAAGCTTTCTTT
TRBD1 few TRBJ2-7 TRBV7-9 CASSVGSGQGAYEQYF TGTGCCAGCAGCGTCGGATCGGGACAGGGGGCCTACGAGCAGTACTTC
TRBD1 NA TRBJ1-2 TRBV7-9 CASSLGTGARGYTF TGTGCCAGCAGCTTAGGGACAGGGGCTCGAGGCTACACCTTC
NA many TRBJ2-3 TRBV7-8 CASSLARPTDTQYF TGTGCCAGCAGCTTAGCTAGACCAACAGATACGCAGTATTTT
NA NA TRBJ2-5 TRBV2 CASSEAPRSGQETQYF TGTGCCAGCAGTGAAGCGCCGCGGAGCGGACAAGAGACCCAGTACTTC
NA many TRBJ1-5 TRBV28 CASSLSNWRVLSYSNQPQHF TGTGCCAGCAGTTTATCCAACTGGAGGGTCTTAAGCTATAGCAATCAGCCCCAGCATTTT
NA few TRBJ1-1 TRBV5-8 CASSLNQGPEAFF TGTGCCAGCAGCCTAAACCAGGGGCCTGAAGCTTTCTTT
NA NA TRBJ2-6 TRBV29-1 CSVPASGVPGANVLTF TGCAGCGTCCCCGCGAGCGGAGTGCCTGGGGCCAACGTCCTGACTTTC
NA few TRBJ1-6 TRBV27 CASSLLDSKYNSPLHF TGTGCCAGCAGTTTATTGGACAGTAAATATAATTCACCCCTCCACTTT
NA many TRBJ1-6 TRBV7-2 CASSLDPPGSSYNSPLHF TGTGCCAGCAGCTTAGACCCCCCGGGAAGCTCCTATAATTCACCCCTCCACTTT
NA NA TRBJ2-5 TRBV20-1 CSATTRKYQETQYF TGCAGTGCCACCACGAGAAAGTACCAAGAGACCCAGTACTTC
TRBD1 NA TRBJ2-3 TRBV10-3 CAISESQGAIDTQYF TGTGCCATCAGTGAGTCACAGGGGGCAATAGATACGCAGTATTTT
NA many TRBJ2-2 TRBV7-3 CASSSDVGRAGELFF TGTGCCAGCAGCTCCGACGTTGGACGGGCCGGGGAGCTGTTTTTT
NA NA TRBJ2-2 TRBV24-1 CATSDNSGLLDERNTGELFF TGTGCCACCAGTGATAATTCTGGACTACTCGATGAAAGGAACACCGGGGAGCTGTTTTTT
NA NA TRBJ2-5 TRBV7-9 CASSPGEEGPQETQYF TGTGCCAGCAGCCCTGGTGAGGAGGGGCCCCAAGAGACCCAGTACTTC
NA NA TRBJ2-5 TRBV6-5 CASSVDTPHVVLYF TGTGCCAGCAGTGTCGATACACCTCATGTGGTGTTGTACTTC
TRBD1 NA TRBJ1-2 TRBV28 CASSLPLDRGEGYTF TGTGCCAGCAGTTTACCCCTCGACAGGGGTGAAGGCTACACCTTC
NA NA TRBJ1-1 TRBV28 CASSFGGFYTEAFF TGTGCCAGCAGTTTCGGGGGTTTCTACACTGAAGCTTTCTTT
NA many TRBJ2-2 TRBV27 CASSYGNTGELFF TGTGCCAGCAGTTATGGGAACACCGGGGAGCTGTTTTTT
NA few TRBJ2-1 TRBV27 CASSPQFWGSSYNEQFF TGTGCCAGCAGTCCCCAGTTTTGGGGGAGCTCCTACAATGAGCAGTTCTTC
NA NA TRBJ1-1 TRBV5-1 CASSPARRNTEAFF TGCGCCAGCAGCCCCGCCCGCCGAAACACTGAAGCTTTCTTT
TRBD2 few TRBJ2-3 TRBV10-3 CAISPREGGSTDTQYF TGTGCCATCTCCCCTCGGGAGGGTGGTAGCACAGATACGCAGTATTTT
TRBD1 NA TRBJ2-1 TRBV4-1 CASSQAGQGYNEQFF TGCGCCAGCAGCCAAGCGGGACAGGGCTACAATGAGCAGTTCTTC
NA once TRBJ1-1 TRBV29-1 CSVNRVGGEAFF TGCAGCGTAAACAGGGTGGGGGGTGAAGCTTTCTTT
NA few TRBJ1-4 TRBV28 CASSFWGFEEKLFF TGTGCCAGCAGTTTTTGGGGGTTTGAGGAAAAACTGTTTTTT
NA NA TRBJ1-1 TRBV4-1 CASSQAGILETFF TGCGCCAGCAGCCAAGCGGGCATCCTGGAAACTTTCTTT
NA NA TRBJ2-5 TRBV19 CASSILLEAAQETQYF TGTGCCAGTAGTATCCTTTTGGAGGCAGCCCAAGAGACCCAGTACTTC
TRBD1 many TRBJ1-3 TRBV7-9 CASRTGSGNTIYF TGTGCCAGCCGGACAGGCTCTGGAAACACCATATATTTT
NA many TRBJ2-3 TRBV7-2 CASSLAPGSSTDTQYF TGTGCCAGCAGCTTAGCGCCCGGATCTAGCACAGATACGCAGTATTTT
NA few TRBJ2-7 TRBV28 CASSPSLTGEVNF TGTGCCAGCAGTCCCTCCCTCACAGGGGAGGTGAACTTC
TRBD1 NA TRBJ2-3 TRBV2 CATPGQYTDTQYF TGTGCCACCCCGGGACAGTACACAGATACGCAGTATTTT
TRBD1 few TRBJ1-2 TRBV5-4 CASRHGTDYYGYTF TGTGCCAGCAGACACGGGACAGACTACTATGGCTACACCTTC
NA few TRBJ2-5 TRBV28 CASSFFETQYF TGTGCCAGCAGTTTTTTCGAGACCCAGTACTTC
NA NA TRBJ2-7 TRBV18 CASSPEAGAREQYF TGTGCCAGCTCACCAGAGGCAGGGGCGCGGGAGCAGTACTTC